Detailed here is one T cell receptor (beta chain). This sample is drawn from a study of T cells in narcolepsy. The V gene's germline CDR1 is SGHNT and CDR2 YYREEE (reference sequence). CDR3 size: 16 residues. V was cut by 3 bases and J by 7 bases, with 23 bases left in between. TCRdb's copy holds only in-frame clones and misses some; the assay was immunoSEQ multiplex PCR. Counted here are about 15,000 clones, over 75% occurring once; the ten biggest clones make up more than 35%. The sample taken for sequencing was memory (CD45RA-) CD4+ T cells from blood. The TCR sequence derives from a human donor in good health. V usage is TRBV5-4 and J usage is TRBJ2-7; D is perhaps TRBD2 (5 bases). In DNA form, the CDR3 reads TGTGCCAGCAGCTCGCAACTAGAATCGGCCGGGCGGGAGCAGTACTTC. It yields the protein CASSSQLESAGREQYF.